This TCR beta chain was captured in a study of shared clonotypes between healthy human individuals (dated by TCRdb to the early 2020s). Looking at the study overall: A few men and a couple of women, aged 18 to 49 years, made up the cohort. Per donor, leukapheresis produced somewhere between about 0.8 and 9 billion PBMCs. To increase sequencing depth and limit assay-specific biases, TCR repertoire library preparation and sequencing were carried out by different laboratories using diverse techniques. To estimate repertoire size and how much clonotypes are shared between individuals, the study performed deep sequencing of blood TCR repertoires from roughly five healthy adults. For each donor, CD4 naive and CD4 memory were each given three plates, CD8 naive was given two plates, and CD8 memory was given one plate. On the study overall, not on this receptor specifically: Across several donors, approximately 5% of naive CD4, 3.5% of naive CD8, about 2.3% of memory CD4, and about 0.4% of memory CD8 clonotypes were shared. Naive subsets generally had larger estimated clonotype richness than memory subsets. Clonotypes shared by all four sorted-subset donors showed higher generation probabilities than non-shared clonotypes. Because the study included a small number of donors, the genetic and exposure-history diversity represented was limited. Pairwise subsampling led to the expectation that sequencing depth would affect the degree of clonotype sharing among donors. Rarefaction of sorted-subset datasets indicated incomplete sequencing despite the large sequencing depth. Sampling was limited to blood, and TCR repertoires in tissue likely differ from TCR repertoires in blood.

TCR CDR3 regions were amplified from genomic DNA by multiplex PCR using the deep immunoSEQ assay. Genomic DNA extracted from each cell subset was distributed evenly over all wells of several immunoSEQ 96-well plates, and each plate served as one replicate. Each replicate PCR for sorted subsets received roughly 0.2 ug genomic DNA, equal to roughly 33,000 T cell genomes. Purified libraries were quantified with a Qubit 3.0 fluorometer, sized on a Bioanalyzer 2100, and re-quantified with the KAPA Library Quantification kit. Every immunoSEQ 96-well plate was sequenced on a dedicated single-read 150-cycle Illumina NextSeq 550 flow cell. For the original study's pipeline: Because the immunoSEQ output held only junctional sequences and lacked quality scores, the filtering could not match the filtering applied to full-length reads. To assign V/J genes and CDR3, sequences were annotated using PyIR, a Python wrapper for IgBLAST v1.9, with IMGT germline references. Any read was removed if the V/J assignment was weak (E-value above 1e-6), the CDR3 was missing, or the read contained stop codons, out-of-frame junctions, or ambiguous translated residues. V3J clonotypes were defined by identical inferred V gene, J gene, and CDR3 amino acid sequence. Percentage overlap between repertoires was calculated by dividing the number of shared unique clonotypes by the size of the smaller repertoire. Richness of each repertoire was evaluated using RTK rarefaction, the Chao1 estimator, and Recon v2.1 estimates of unobserved clonotypes. For all TCRbeta clonotypes obtained by the gDNA method from a handful of donors, generation probabilities were computed with OLGA. What TCRdb holds here is the immuneACCESS table cut down to in-frame rearrangements. Part of the clones is not present; checked against another copy, under half of the missing clones reflect an unresolved V gene, and the others are unexplained. V and J calls and clone size come straight from that table; D and trimming were deduced from the DNA. The sample table contains about 650,000 clones; only one count was recorded for about 95% of them. The ten largest clones capture roughly 0.1% of the sample.

This clone has only one observation. Its recognized antigen is unknown. No base quality values were provided; no much bigger clone lies one nucleotide off. CD8 naive samples were obtained by positive selection for CCR7 among CD45RO-negative cells, yielding a CD45RA+CCR7+ population from which TemRA cells were excluded. The donors were healthy, HIV-negative adults who had no recently reported acute infections or vaccinations. Every donor was a Caucasian adult living in Nashville, Tennessee, USA. Blood was collected by leukapheresis, and PBMCs were isolated by Ficoll-Histopaque density gradient centrifugation and then cryopreserved in liquid nitrogen vapor phase. Analytical flow cytometry was used to check the purity and quantity of every magnetically sorted T cell population. Each sorted fraction had its genomic DNA isolated and then quantified by UV absorbance on a Nanodrop 2000c. The sequenced sample consisted of naive CD8+ T cells sorted from blood. The meaning of the sample's cell subset or site label: CD45RA+CCR7+. This clonotype originated in a woman aged 25 to 45 in good health.

The CDR3 amino acid sequence is: CASSQDYGTGPIEQYF. The sequence in DNA is TGTGCCAGCAGCCAAGATTACGGGACAGGGCCCATCGAGCAGTACTTC. The V and J segments used are TRBV14 and TRBJ2-7; 9 bases in between match TRBD1. Germline trimming: 0 bases from V, 6 bases from J; junction bases outside gene matches: 9. The CDR1 and CDR2 encoded by the germline V gene are SGHDN and FVKESK. The CDR3 runs 16 amino acids, cysteine and phenylalanine included. Only the CDR3 DNA is retained, 48 bases long and in frame from the first base.